These 30 T cell receptor beta chains were all obtained from the same sample, sequenced in a study of T-cell reconstitution after alpha-beta-depleted transplantation in children. Molecular barcoding with unique molecular identifiers was used for the TCRbeta library. Via MiXCR, TCRdb re-called the PCR reads, giving one row per CDR3 protein. The sample lists 750,000 to 950,000 distinct CDR3 sequences; roughly 15% were seen once. The sample was PBMCs, mostly from graft donor cells, taken 360 days after TCRalphabeta/CD19-depleted stem cell transplant. These receptors were taken from a male patient between 5 and 17 years old who had a stem cell transplant for acute lymphoblastic leukemia, so the T cells may come from the graft donor.

This clonotype was recorded at least ten times. The CDR3 bases are TGCGCCAGCAGCTTGGTCCCGACAGGCATCACAGATACGCAGTATTTT. Translation gives CASSLVPTGITDTQYF. J is TRBJ2-3 and V is TRBV5-1; D possibly corresponds to TRBD1 (6 bases). This CDR3 comprises 16 residues. V lost 0 bases and J 2 bases, leaving 13 bases between the germline ends. The V gene's germline CDR1 is SGHRS and CDR2 YFSETQ.

The chain uses TRBV20-1 and TRBJ2-2; no reliable D call. CDR3 length: 14 residues. Germline values: CDR1 DFQATT, CDR2 SNEGSKA (reference sequence). The ends were cut back, 0 bases at V and 6 bases at J, with 11 bases in the middle. The CDR3 nucleotides read TGCAGTGCTAGAGATCCGTTCGGCCCCGGGGAGCTGTTTTTT. Protein: CSARDPFGPGELFF.

Only a few counts were recorded for this clonotype. The V call is TRBV5-1, the J call TRBJ2-7, with D possibly being TRBD1 or TRBD2 (6 bases each). The CDR3 totals 13 residues. CDR1 SGHRS and CDR2 YFSETQ come from the germline V gene. Trimming pared 4 bases from V and 4 bases from J, leaving 12 bases between. The CDR3 DNA reads as TGCGCCAGCAGCCGGGGGCCAGAATACGAGCAGTACTTC. Protein sequence: CASSRGPEYEQYF.

This clonotype was found many times. The rearrangement joins TRBV7-6 to TRBJ2-5; 8 bases align to TRBD2. The CDR3 has 14 residues. Looked up from germline, CDR1 is SGHVS and CDR2 is FNYEAQ. After removal of 5 bases from V and 5 bases from J, the junction contained 7 bases not matched to a gene. CDR3 loop: CASSPRSGGETQYF. The CDR3 DNA sequence: TGTGCCAGCAGCCCCAGGAGCGGGGGTGAGACCCAGTACTTC.

This clonotype showed up just a few times. This chain uses TRBV4-2 with TRBJ2-3; 12 positions match TRBD2. Looked up from germline, CDR1 is LGHNA and CDR2 is YNFKEQ. The CDR3 spans 16 residues. Trimming cost V 3 bases and J 5 bases; bases outside gene matches: 6. Here the CDR3 reads CASSQPTSGRIDTQYF. In nucleotides, the CDR3 is TGTGCCAGCAGCCAGCCGACTAGCGGGAGAATAGATACGCAGTATTTT.

This clonotype has a handful of counts. The rearrangement links TRBV7-7 to TRBJ2-1; TRBD2 aligns across 11 bases. The CDR3 runs to 14 residues. The V segment lost 5 bases and the J segment 9 bases; nucleotides outside the gene matches: 6. Germline V gene lookup returns CDR1 SSHAT and CDR2 FNYEAQ (reference sequence). This chain's CDR3 is CASSVSGRVGEQFF. The CDR3, as DNA: TGTGCCAGCAGCGTTAGCGGGAGGGTCGGTGAGCAGTTCTTC. Filled out from reference TRBV7-7 and TRBJ2-1, the complete variable domain reads GAGVSQSPRYKVTKRGQDVTLRCDPISSHATLYWYQQALGQGPEFLTYFNYEAQPDKSGLPSDRFSAERPEGSISTLTIQRTEQRDSAMYRCASSVSGRVGEQFFGPGTRLTVL.

The table lists this clonotype with a few counts. V usage is TRBV7-9 and J usage is TRBJ2-7; D is perhaps TRBD2 (5 bases). This CDR3 contains 16 residues. Trimming removed 2 bases at V and 2 bases at J, with 16 bases between. Per the germline V gene, CDR1 is SEHNR and CDR2 is FQNEAQ (reference sequence). The CDR3 DNA reads TGTGCCAGCAGCTTATATATCGTGGGAGAAGCCTACGAGCAGTACTTC. This codes for CASSLYIVGEAYEQYF.

V is TRBV12-3 or TRBV12-4 and J is TRBJ2-1, with TRBD2 matching over 10 bases. The CDR3 totals 14 residues. The junction had 7 bases not matched to a gene; V was cut back by 5 bases and J by 9 bases. CDR3 DNA sequence: TGTGCCAGCAGTCCGGGACTAGCGCCGCTTGAGCAGTTCTTC. Translated, it gives CASSPGLAPLEQFF.

This clonotype has a handful of counts. V is TRBV3-1 and J is TRBJ2-1; no clear D gene. Trimming shortened V by 1 base and J by 7 bases, and 11 bases separated the two germline ends. This CDR3 spans 14 amino acids. CDR1 and CDR2 from the germline V gene are LGHDT and YNNKEL (reference sequence). The DNA of the CDR3 is TGTGCCAGCAGCCAAGGAAGGAGAAAGAATGAGCAGTTCTTC. Residues: CASSQGRRKNEQFF.

This clonotype was counted many times. V and J are TRBV6-4 and TRBJ2-1; TRBD2 is a possible D gene (6 bases). The CDR3 spans 12 residues. Trimming pared 2 bases from V and 7 bases from J, leaving 6 bases between. Looked up from germline, CDR1 is MRHNA and CDR2 is SNTAGT. The CDR3 sequence: CASSDGGNEQFF. The CDR3 DNA reads TGTGCCAGCAGTGACGGAGGGAATGAGCAGTTCTTC.

CDR3 DNA sequence: TGTGCCGCATCTTTGGGGTATAATTCACCCCTCCACTTT. Translation: CAASLGYNSPLHF. The chain combines TRBV6-6 with TRBJ1-6; D is unresolved. Trimming cost V 11 bases and J 4 bases, with 12 bases left between them. The CDR3 has 13 amino acids. The V gene's germline CDR1 is MNHNY and CDR2 SVGAGI (reference sequence).

DNA of the CDR3: TGCAGCGTTGTGGGTGAGAGCGCACGTCTCTACGAGCAGTACTTC. This encodes CSVVGESARLYEQYF. This chain joins TRBV29-1 and TRBJ2-7; D uncertain. V was pared by 4 bases and J by 3 bases, with 19 bases between. The germline V gene has CDR1 SQVTM and CDR2 ANQGSEA. CDR3 length equals 15 residues.

This clonotype has only a few counts. The rearrangement joins TRBV12-3 or TRBV12-4 to TRBJ2-1; 7 bases line up with TRBD2. This CDR3 comprises 14 residues. V trimming: 10 bases; J trimming: 8 bases; junction bases outside the gene matches: 14. Here the CDR3 DNA reads TGTGCCACGACCCCTACGGGAGGTTCGGATGAGCAGTTCTTC. Protein product: CATTPTGGSDEQFF.

This clonotype was counted between two and nine times. V and J are TRBV20-1 and TRBJ2-7, with 8 bases aligning to TRBD1. This CDR3 is built from 16 residues. V was pared by 1 base and J by 2 bases, with 10 bases of the junction left unmatched. In germline, CDR1 is DFQATT, CDR2 SNEGSKA (reference sequence). The CDR3 here is CSARGNRGSRAYEQYF. In DNA, the CDR3 is TGCAGTGCTAGAGGTAACAGGGGGAGCAGAGCCTACGAGCAGTACTTC.

In its sample, this clonotype was seen a few times. The rearrangement uses TRBV7-3 and TRBJ2-3; 11 nucleotides line up with TRBD2. Germline values: CDR1 SGHTA, CDR2 FQGTGA. V trimming: 5 bases; J trimming: 3 bases; junction bases outside the gene matches: 13. The CDR3 is 18 amino acids. The CDR3 DNA is TGTGCCAGCAGCCGCTACCTCGATCTAGCGGGAGGAACAGATACGCAGTATTTT. It translates to CASSRYLDLAGGTDTQYF. The full variable domain, completed using reference TRBV7-3 and TRBJ2-3, is GAGVSQTPSNKVTEKGKYVELRCDPISGHTALYWYRQSLGQGPEFLIYFQGTGAADDSGLPNDRFFAVRPEGSVSTLKIQRTERGDSAVYLCASSRYLDLAGGTDTQYFGPGTRLTVL.

This clonotype was counted many times. The J gene is TRBJ2-7, the V gene TRBV7-9; D may match TRBD1 or TRBD2 (5 bases each). The germline V gene has CDR1 SEHNR and CDR2 FQNEAQ (reference sequence). Trimming took off 0 bases at V and 6 bases at J, with 6 bases between the two ends. The CDR3 loop spans 12 amino acids. In DNA form, the CDR3 reads TGTGCCAGCAGCTTAGCAGGGACCGAGCAGTACTTC. This gives the protein CASSLAGTEQYF.

This clonotype was seen ten or more times. This chain uses TRBV6-5 with TRBJ2-1; 13 positions match TRBD2. The CDR3 covers 17 residues. Germline V gene sequence: CDR1 MNHEY, CDR2 SVGAGI. The trim removed 0 bases at V and 7 bases at J, leaving 6 bases unmatched. As DNA, the CDR3 is TGTGCCAGCAGTTACTCACTAGCGGGAGGGCCTTGGAATGAGCAGTTCTTC. Translation: CASSYSLAGGPWNEQFF.

Worth noting for this clonotype: A much larger clone differs by one base, so this may be a read error. V and J are TRBV6-5 and TRBJ2-7; 9 positions match TRBD1. Looked up from germline, CDR1 is MNHEY and CDR2 is SVGAGI. This CDR3 has 14 residues. Here the CDR3 reads CASSWDRASYKQYF. CDR3 in DNA: TGTGCCAGCAGTTGGGACAGGGCAAGCTACAAGCAGTACTTC.

Many counts were recorded for this clonotype. The chain employs TRBV5-1 and TRBJ2-3, with D unresolved. V gave up 0 bases and J gave up 3 bases, with 8 bases separating them. Germline V gene lookup returns CDR1 SGHRS and CDR2 YFSETQ. This CDR3 comprises 14 residues. The CDR3 DNA reads TGCGCCAGCAGCTTGGAGGAAGGTACAGATACGCAGTATTTT. It translates to CASSLEEGTDTQYF.

The table lists this clonotype with a few counts. The rearrangement joins TRBV6-1 to TRBJ2-3; possible D gene TRBD2, 7 bases. CDR1 and CDR2 from the germline V gene are MNHNS and SASEGT. With 8 bases removed from V and 2 bases from J, the gap between germline ends came to 14 bases. There are 14 residues in the CDR3. The CDR3 here is CASRRGPYTDTQYF. The CDR3 DNA follows: TGTGCCAGCCGGCGGGGGCCCTACACAGATACGCAGTATTTT.

The CDR3 loop is CASRTGGREGDTDTQYF. As DNA, the CDR3 is TGTGCCAGCAGAACGGGCGGGAGAGAAGGTGACACAGATACGCAGTATTTT. The rearrangement joins TRBV11-1 to TRBJ2-3; 7 bases are shared with TRBD2. V lost 6 bases to trimming and J lost 2 bases; unmatched junction nucleotides: 14. There are 17 residues in the CDR3. Germline V gives CDR1 SGHAT, CDR2 FQDESV (reference sequence).

The V gene is TRBV20-1, the J gene TRBJ2-7, with TRBD2 as a possible D gene (5 bases). The CDR3 is 14 amino acids. Trimming cost V 6 bases and J 2 bases, with 17 bases left between them. Germline V lookup: CDR1 DFQATT, CDR2 SNEGSKA (reference sequence). The CDR3: CSALSPRGPYEQYF. The CDR3, as DNA: TGCAGTGCCCTCTCCCCCCGGGGTCCCTACGAGCAGTACTTC.

The V gene is TRBV12-3 or TRBV12-4, the J gene TRBJ1-2; D gene unclear. V dropped 3 bases and J dropped 8 bases, with 10 bases sitting between them. The CDR3 has 12 residues. The CDR3 protein is CASSFLFGGYTF. DNA of the CDR3: TGTGCCAGCAGTTTTCTTTTTGGAGGCTACACCTTC.

This clonotype was detected many times. The rearrangement uses TRBV12-3 or TRBV12-4 and TRBJ2-5; 7 bases are shared with TRBD1. The junction had 5 bases not matched to a gene; V was cut back by 5 bases and J by 2 bases. CDR3 length equals 14 residues. The CDR3 region has the DNA TGTGCCAGCAGTCCCGACAGGGTTCAAGAGACCCAGTACTTC. It is translated as CASSPDRVQETQYF.

This clonotype occurred a few times. The gene calls are TRBV11-3 and TRBJ2-1; possibly TRBD1 or TRBD2 for D (5 bases each). The V gene's germline CDR1 is SGHNT and CDR2 YENEEA. The CDR3 length is 17 residues. Trimming removed 0 bases from V and 2 bases from J, with 14 bases in between. In DNA, the CDR3 is TGTGCCAGCAGCTTAGAGGGATGGGGGAGCACCTACAATGAGCAGTTCTTC. This encodes CASSLEGWGSTYNEQFF.

The chain employs TRBV5-1 and TRBJ2-7, with 7 bases lining up with TRBD1. Germline CDR1 is SGHRS and CDR2 is YFSETQ. The CDR3 consists of 15 residues. Trimming removed 0 bases from V and 1 base from J; junction bases left unmatched: 4. CDR3 residues: CASSLDVGQSYEQYF. The CDR3 DNA reads TGCGCCAGCAGCTTGGATGTGGGACAGTCCTACGAGCAGTACTTC.

This clonotype has only a few counts. V usage is TRBV7-2 and J usage is TRBJ1-2; D uncertain. V gave up 0 bases and J gave up 8 bases, with 10 bases separating them. Germline assignment: CDR1 SGHTA and CDR2 FQGNSA. The CDR3 is 13 residues long. CDR3 in DNA: TGTGCCAGCAGCTTAGCTCGGATAGGAGGCTACACCTTC. Translation gives CASSLARIGGYTF. Supplemented by reference TRBV7-2 and TRBJ1-2, the full variable domain reads GAGVSQSPSNKVTEKGKDVELRCDPISGHTALYWYRQSLGQGLEFLIYFQGNSAPDKSGLPSDRFSAERTGGSVSTLTIQRTQQEDSAVYLCASSLARIGGYTFGSGTRLTVV.

The chain uses TRBV7-3 and TRBJ2-2, with TRBD2 matching over 9 bases. This CDR3 contains 17 residues. From germline, CDR1 is SGHTA and CDR2 FQGTGA. The J segment lost 6 bases and the V segment lost 5 bases, leaving 13 bases of the junction unmatched. CDR3 nucleotide sequence: TGTGCCAGCAGCCGAACACCGGGACTAGCTGGCTCCGGGGAGCTGTTTTTT. It is translated as CASSRTPGLAGSGELFF.

As to this clonotype: A much more abundant neighbour one base away suggests this may be a read error. In DNA form, the CDR3 reads TGTGCCAGCAGGATCCAGGGTCCCTCCTACAATGAGCAGTTCTTC. Amino acid sequence: CASRIQGPSYNEQFF. The rearrangement joins TRBV6-1 to TRBJ2-1; tentatively, D is TRBD1 (5 bases). V lost 6 bases to trimming and J lost 0 bases, with 12 bases between them. There are 15 residues in the CDR3. The V gene's germline CDR1 is MNHNS and CDR2 SASEGT.

This clonotype was seen a few times. J is TRBJ2-2 and V is TRBV29-1, with TRBD1 as a possible D gene (6 bases). Trimming removed 4 bases at V and 1 base at J, with 10 bases between. The germline V gene encodes CDR1 SQVTM and CDR2 ANQGSEA. The CDR3 is made up of 14 amino acids. The CDR3 here is CSVVLTGNTGELFF. CDR3 DNA: TGCAGCGTTGTTCTGACAGGGAACACCGGGGAGCTGTTTTTT.